This T cell receptor beta chain is from a study of T cells in Graves' hyperthyroidism and ophthalmopathy. Study findings and constraints: Most thyroid clonotypes that were expanded above 0.001 also turned up in blood.

A patient was excluded if there was uncontrolled infection, other autoimmune disease, pregnancy or lactation. Used for diagnoses were clinical symptoms, serum thyroxine and TRAb, thyroid ultrasound and orbital computed tomography. PBMCs stemmed from over 7.5 ml fresh peripheral blood. This clonotype was observed many times. No antigen is known for it. The CDR3 runs to 14 residues. V was shortened by 6 bases and J by 5 bases, with 16 bases between the two germline ends. Amplification targeted TCR beta CDR3 regions from RNA transcripts. Primed by the HTBI set, a first-round RT-PCR was run on the TCR CDR3. Via MiXCR, TCRdb re-called the multiplex PCR reads, giving one row per CDR3 protein. The table records more than 600,000 distinct CDR3 sequences, about 16% of them present only once.

Sequencing input: blood. The genes are TRBV12-3 or TRBV12-4 and TRBJ2-5; D not certain. The clonotype comes from a young man with Graves' hyperthyroidism. The CDR3 loop is CASRTVLVAETQYF. As DNA, the CDR3 is TGTGCCAGCAGGACGGTCTTGGTCGCCGAGACCCAGTACTTC.